These 18 T cell receptor beta chains came from one sample sequenced in a study of T cell changes during pregnancy in multiple sclerosis. Only in-frame clones appear in the TCRdb table, and some are missing; sequencing was by immunoSEQ multiplex PCR. Among 50,000 to 65,000 clones listed, about 90% were seen once. Sequencing was performed on CD4+ T cells from peripheral blood mononuclear cells, taken in the first trimester of pregnancy. These receptor sequences come from a female donor with multiple sclerosis, enrolled in a pregnancy study.

This chain links TRBV2 with TRBJ1-6; D gene ambiguous. Trimming pared 2 bases from V and 6 bases from J, leaving 8 bases between. The CDR3 loop spans 14 amino acids. Per germline, CDR1 SNHLY and CDR2 FYNNEI. The chain's CDR3 is CASSEIRGNSPLHF. CDR3 nucleotide sequence: TGTGCCAGCAGTGAAATCCGGGGTAATTCACCCCTCCACTTT.

This clone has more than one count but fewer than ten. The chain combines TRBV29-1 with TRBJ2-7; 8 positions agree with TRBD1. With V trimmed by 4 bases and J by 5 bases, 16 bases remained unmatched. This CDR3 comprises 16 residues. CDR1 is SQVTM and CDR2 is ANQGSEA in the germline V gene. The CDR3 nucleotides are TGCAGCGTTGTGGGCGGCCGAGACAGGGGTTTCGACGAGCAGTACTTC. Its translation is CSVVGGRDRGFDEQYF.

The chain couples TRBV2 to TRBJ1-4; D unresolved. Trimming stripped 8 bases from V and 7 bases from J, with 23 bases between. CDR3 length: 16 residues. Germline CDR1 SNHLY, CDR2 FYNNEI. The chain's CDR3 is CASVNFGFSFGEKLFF. The CDR3 DNA is TGTGCCAGCGTGAACTTCGGTTTTAGCTTTGGTGAAAAACTGTTTTTT.

The chain is built from TRBV4-3 and TRBJ1-4; D perhaps matches TRBD1 (6 bases). CDR3 length: 15 amino acids. CDR1 LGHNA and CDR2 YSLEER come from the germline V gene. The germline V and J ends were trimmed by 1 base and 6 bases, with 12 bases remaining between them. In nucleotides, the CDR3 is TGCGCCAGCAGCCAAGTGAGCAGGGGACATGAAAAACTGTTTTTT. Its translation: CASSQVSRGHEKLFF.

V is TRBV5-1 and J is TRBJ1-4, with 9 nucleotides matching TRBD1. The germline V gene encodes CDR1 SGHRS and CDR2 YFSETQ. This CDR3 has 17 residues. J was trimmed by 8 bases and V by 2 bases; bases with no gene match: 13. CDR3 region: CASSLGPGDRAGEKLFF. The CDR3 DNA is TGCGCCAGCAGCTTAGGCCCAGGGGACAGGGCCGGAGAAAAACTGTTTTTT. Full variable domain (outside the CDR3, taken from reference TRBV5-1 and TRBJ1-4): KAGVTQTPRYLIKTRGQQVTLSCSPISGHRSVSWYQQTPGQGLQFLFEYFSETQRNKGNFPGRFSGRQFSNSRSEMNVSTLELGDSALYLCASSLGPGDRAGEKLFFGSGTQLSVL.

The chain recombines TRBV6-6 with TRBJ1-3; no clear D gene. CDR1 is MNHNY, CDR2 SVGAGI, per germline (reference sequence). Trimming removed 6 bases at V and 0 bases at J, with 12 bases between. The CDR3 length is 15 residues. The CDR3 loop reads CASSRGSGSGNTIYF. CDR3 bases: TGTGCCAGCAGCCGAGGGTCGGGCTCTGGAAACACCATATATTTT.

The chain uses TRBV12-5 and TRBJ1-1; D unclear. The V gene lost 2 bases and the J gene lost 1 base, with 5 bases spanning the gap. The germline gives CDR1 LGHNT, CDR2 FRNRAP. This CDR3 is built from 13 residues. The CDR3 DNA follows: TGTGCTAGTGGTTTGCCCCAGAACACTGAAGCTTTCTTT. Translated, it gives CASGLPQNTEAFF.

V gene TRBV15 combines with J gene TRBJ2-1; 12 bases line up with TRBD2. The CDR3 is made up of 17 amino acids. Unmatched junction bases numbered 12, after V lost 0 bases and J lost 12 bases. The germline V gene encodes CDR1 LNHNV and CDR2 YYDKDF (reference sequence). Here the CDR3 reads CATSRDSLTSGGRGQFF. CDR3 DNA: TGTGCCACCAGCAGAGATTCGTTAACTAGCGGGGGGCGCGGGCAGTTCTTC.

V is TRBV29-1 and J is TRBJ1-2, with D perhaps TRBD1 (6 bases). CDR3 length: 17 residues. The V end was cut by 5 bases, the J end by 1 base, with 23 bases between. From germline, CDR1 is SQVTM and CDR2 ANQGSEA. The CDR3 DNA reads as TGCAGCGTTCCCAGGCGGGGGGCTAAGGGGATTAACTATGGCTACACCTTC. The encoded protein is CSVPRRGAKGINYGYTF.

This chain uses TRBV9 with TRBJ2-7; TRBD2 is a possible D gene (7 bases). The CDR3 consists of 19 residues. Germline values: CDR1 SGDLS, CDR2 YYNGEE. Between the trimmed V and J ends, which lost 0 bases and 0 bases, there was a span of 22 bases. The CDR3 DNA is TGTGCCAGCAGCGTAGGGGCGGTATCGGCGGGGGCTAGCTCCTACGAGCAGTACTTC. Its protein is CASSVGAVSAGASSYEQYF.

The chain combines TRBV6-5 with TRBJ2-7; D is unresolved. CDR3 length: 12 residues. With 8 bases removed from V and 0 bases from J, the gap between germline ends came to 8 bases. The germline CDR1 and CDR2 sequences are MNHEY and SVGAGI. In DNA form, the CDR3 reads TGTGCCAGCGCTGCCAGCTCCTACGAGCAGTACTTC. Protein product: CASAASSYEQYF.

V gene TRBV29-1 combines with J gene TRBJ2-3, with D perhaps TRBD2 (6 bases). This CDR3 is built from 13 residues. In germline, CDR1 is SQVTM, CDR2 ANQGSEA. Trimming removed 7 bases at V and 5 bases at J, with 16 bases between. CDR3 sequence: CSANPRGIDTQYF. The CDR3 nucleotides read TGCAGCGCCAACCCACGGGGGATAGATACGCAGTATTTT.

The chain employs TRBV7-2 and TRBJ1-5, with unresolved D. Germline V gene lookup returns CDR1 SGHTA and CDR2 FQGNSA. The V end was cut by 3 bases, the J end by 4 bases, with 4 bases between. This CDR3 has 12 residues. In DNA, the CDR3 is TGTGCCAGCAGCTTCACTAATCAGCCCCAGCATTTT. Amino acid sequence: CASSFTNQPQHF.

The rearrangement joins TRBV5-1 to TRBJ2-5; 8 bases align to TRBD1. Germline V gene data show CDR1 as SGHRS and CDR2 as YFSETQ. CDR3 size: 14 residues. Trimming took 5 bases from V and 4 from J; bases not matched to a gene: 7. DNA of the CDR3: TGCGCCAGCAGAATTACAGGGGGAGGAGAGACCCAGTACTTC. As protein: CASRITGGGETQYF.

V and J are TRBV4-2 and TRBJ2-1, with D perhaps TRBD2 (5 bases). The ends were cut back, 4 bases at V and 0 bases at J, with 7 bases in the middle. The germline V gene encodes CDR1 LGHNA and CDR2 YNFKEQ. This CDR3 is built from 14 residues. In DNA form, the CDR3 reads TGTGCCAGCAGCCTGCGGGCCTCCTACAATGAGCAGTTCTTC. This sequence encodes CASSLRASYNEQFF.

This rearrangement joins TRBV7-2 to TRBJ2-7, with D possibly matching TRBD1 (5 bases). This CDR3 spans 12 amino acids. Trimming took off 4 bases at V and 6 bases at J, with 10 bases between the two ends. CDR1 SGHTA and CDR2 FQGNSA come from the germline V gene. CDR3 sequence (DNA): TGTGCCAGCAGCTCCCGCCAGGGCGAGCAGTACTTC. Protein product: CASSSRQGEQYF.

This clone was observed a handful of times. The gene calls are TRBV5-5 and TRBJ1-5, with a weak D call TRBD1 (6 bases). From germline, CDR1 is SGHKS and CDR2 YYEKEE (reference sequence). CDR3 length: 13 amino acids. V shed 4 bases and J shed 5 bases, with 10 bases lying between them. The CDR3 DNA is TGTGCCAGCAGCCGGGACAACTATCAGCCCCAGCATTTT. Translated: CASSRDNYQPQHF. Full variable domain (rest looked up from reference TRBV5-5 and TRBJ1-5): DAGVTQSPTHLIKTRGQQVTLRCSPISGHKSVSWYQQVLGQGPQFIFQYYEKEERGRGNFPDRFSARQFPNYSSELNVNALLLGDSALYLCASSRDNYQPQHFGDGTRLSIL.

The rearrangement uses TRBV18 and TRBJ1-2, with 8 nucleotides matching TRBD1. The CDR3 is 16 amino acids. CDR1 is KGHSH and CDR2 is LQKENI in the germline V gene. Germline trimming cut 2 bases from V and 0 bases from J; bases unmatched to any gene: 5. Here the CDR3 reads CASSPGTGTSNYGYTF. CDR3 nucleotide sequence: TGTGCCAGCTCACCAGGGACAGGCACCTCTAACTATGGCTACACCTTC.